A few counts support the clone carrying this TCR beta chain. This entry comes from a study of shared T cell receptors in the human thymus. The V and J ends lost 0 bases and 8 bases respectively, with 7 bases between them. The CDR3 sequence is 12 residues long. CDR1 and CDR2 from the germline V gene are KGHSH and LQKENI. Method: immunoSEQ multiplex PCR; TCRdb's copy keeps in-frame clones and lacks some. In the table there are 720,000 or so clones, 70% to 90% of which are singletons. The same data also contributed to another study, on human thymus T cells. According to that study: From resections taken during corrective heart surgery, the thymus tissue was obtained.

This TCR was recovered from a girl less than two years old with a congenital heart defect. The chain employs TRBV18 and TRBJ1-2; D ambiguous. What was sequenced was thymocytes. The CDR3 reads CASSPPTGGYTF. The CDR3 DNA follows: TGTGCCAGCTCACCACCGACGGGGGGCTACACCTTC.